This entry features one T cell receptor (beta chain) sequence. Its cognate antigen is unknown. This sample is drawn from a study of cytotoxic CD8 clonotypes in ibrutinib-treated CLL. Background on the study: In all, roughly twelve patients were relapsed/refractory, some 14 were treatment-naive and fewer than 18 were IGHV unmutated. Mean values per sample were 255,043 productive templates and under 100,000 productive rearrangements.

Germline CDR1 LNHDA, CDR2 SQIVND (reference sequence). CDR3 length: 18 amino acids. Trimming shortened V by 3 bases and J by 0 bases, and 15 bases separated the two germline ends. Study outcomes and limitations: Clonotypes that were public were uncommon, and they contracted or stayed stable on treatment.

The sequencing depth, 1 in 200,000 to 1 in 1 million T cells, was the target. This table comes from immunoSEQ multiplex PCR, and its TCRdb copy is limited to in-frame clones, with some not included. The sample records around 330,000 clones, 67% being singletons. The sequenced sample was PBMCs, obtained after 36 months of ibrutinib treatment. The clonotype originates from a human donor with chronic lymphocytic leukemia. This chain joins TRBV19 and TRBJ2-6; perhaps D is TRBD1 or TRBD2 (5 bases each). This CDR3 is CASSMGRGGHSGANVLTF. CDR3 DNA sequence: TGTGCCAGTAGTATGGGTCGGGGCGGACACTCTGGGGCCAACGTCCTGACTTTC.